This T cell receptor beta chain is from a study of blood T cells in healthy people across ages. Overall study results and limits: A strong correlation between TCR beta diversity and naive T cell percentage was seen.

This CDR3 has 15 amino acids. V gave up 0 bases and J gave up 3 bases; unmatched junction bases: 4. The germline CDR1 and CDR2 sequences are SQVTM and ANQGSEA. This clonotype has more than one count but fewer than ten. As yet, its antigen is unknown. This may come from a read error, since a much larger clone is one base off. Together with a sample-barcoded 5' primer, a J-beta primer mix was included in a second PCR lasting about 7 to 12 cycles. TCRdb ran MiXCR on the 5' RACE reads and lists one entry per CDR3 protein. The sample includes about 930,000 distinct CDR3 sequences, about 29% of them seen just once. Healthy individuals of Caucasian origin from Russia, aged about 6 to 95, served as donors. The sample was also reused in another study, on T cells of mothers and their children. That report adds: A few healthy Caucasian mothers, along with their six children, were the donors. Researchers put all of the extracted RNA into cDNA synthesis, using approximately 1.5 ug per 15 ul.

The clonotype originates from a woman in her forties in good health. Sample: blood. The chain couples TRBV29-1 to TRBJ2-7, with 11 bases fitting TRBD1. The CDR3 reads CSVEDPGTGGYEQYF. CDR3 bases: TGCAGCGTTGAAGATCCAGGGACAGGGGGCTACGAGCAGTACTTC.